Each of the 5 T cell receptor beta chains below was sequenced from the same sample in a study of vaccination and CD4 T cells after COVID-19. As to treatment: roughly 10-day PBMC culture with coronavirus spike peptide pools or control peptides (ViraFEST assay). The unexposed donor provided CD4+ T cells, which were taken before the COVID-19 pandemic (2011-2018). The Oncomine TCR Beta short-read assay was applied to DNA of cultured CD4+ T cells. Once CD4+ T cells had been cultured, genomic DNA was extracted from them. TCRdb re-analysed the PCR reads in MiXCR, keeping a single row per CDR3 protein. The sample includes around 10,000 distinct CDR3 sequences, about 38% seen only once; the top ten take less than 15%. The antigens for these receptors are not known. Sample: CD4+ T cells from blood, cultured in vitro. The receptors come from a human donor in good health.

This chain connects TRBV7-2 to TRBJ2-7; 7 bases agree with TRBD1. The CDR3 is made up of 14 amino acids. Germline CDR1 reads SGHTA; CDR2 reads FQGNSA. With V trimmed by 3 bases and J by 4 bases, 6 bases remained unmatched. The CDR3 loop reads CASSLGQLVYEQYF. The CDR3 nucleotides read TGTGCCAGCAGCTTGGGACAGCTAGTGTACGAGCAGTACTTC.

The chain recombines TRBV12-3 or TRBV12-4 with TRBJ1-2; TRBD1 matches at 8 bases. The CDR3 length is 16 residues. The V gene end was trimmed by 2 bases and the J gene end by 8 bases; junction bases not matched to a gene: 13. The CDR3, as DNA: TGTGCCAGCAGTTTATCGGGTACAGGGGGGAGTGGGGGCTACACCTTC. Protein: CASSLSGTGGSGGYTF.

By share, this clonotype ranks as medium-sized (0.01 to 0.1%). The J gene is TRBJ1-5, the V gene TRBV6-1, with D possibly matching TRBD1 (6 bases). Trimming took 4 bases from V and 6 from J, leaving 19 bases between them. Germline V CDR1 and CDR2: MNHNS, SASEGT. The CDR3 length is 16 residues. In DNA form, the CDR3 reads TGTGCCAGCAGTGCCACTCCAACAGGGTCGGGTCAGCCCCAGCATTTT. Translating it yields CASSATPTGSGQPQHF.

V is TRBV27 and J is TRBJ1-2, with a possible D match to TRBD1 (5 bases). Per the germline V gene, CDR1 is MNHEY and CDR2 is SMNVEV (reference sequence). V lost 6 bases and J 5 bases, leaving 10 bases between the germline ends. The CDR3 sequence is 12 residues long. CDR3 in amino acids: CASSPEGYGYTF. The CDR3 DNA follows: TGTGCCAGCAGCCCGGAGGGGTATGGCTACACCTTC.

The DNA of the CDR3 is TGTGCCAGCAGCCTAGGAGGGCAGGGGGCCCGCGAGCAGTACTTC. Translated, it gives CASSLGGQGAREQYF. The rearrangement joins TRBV28 to TRBJ2-7; TRBD1 matches 8 bases. This CDR3 is built from 15 residues. The junction had 13 bases not matched to a gene; V was cut back by 6 bases and J by 6 bases. CDR1 and CDR2 (germline): MDHEN, SYDVKM.